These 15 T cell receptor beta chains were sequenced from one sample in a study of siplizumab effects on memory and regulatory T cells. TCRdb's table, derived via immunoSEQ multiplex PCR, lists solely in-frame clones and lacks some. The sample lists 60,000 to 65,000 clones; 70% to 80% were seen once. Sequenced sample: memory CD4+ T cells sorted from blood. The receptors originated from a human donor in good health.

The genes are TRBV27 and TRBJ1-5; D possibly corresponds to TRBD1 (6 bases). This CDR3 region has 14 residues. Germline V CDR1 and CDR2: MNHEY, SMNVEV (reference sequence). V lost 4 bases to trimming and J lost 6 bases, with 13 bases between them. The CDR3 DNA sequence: TGTGCCAGCAGTTCGATACAGGGCGGTCAGCCCCAGCATTTT. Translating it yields CASSSIQGGQPQHF.

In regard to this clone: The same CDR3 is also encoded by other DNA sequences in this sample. CDR3 bases: TGTGCCAGCAGTTACTCGGGAACCGGGGGAGGTGGCTACACCTTC. Translation: CASSYSGTGGGGYTF. The rearrangement joins TRBV6-5 to TRBJ1-2; maybe TRBD1 (5 bases). The CDR3 is 15 residues long. V was cut by 0 bases and J by 7 bases, with 15 bases left in between. Germline CDR1 reads MNHEY; CDR2 reads SVGAGI.

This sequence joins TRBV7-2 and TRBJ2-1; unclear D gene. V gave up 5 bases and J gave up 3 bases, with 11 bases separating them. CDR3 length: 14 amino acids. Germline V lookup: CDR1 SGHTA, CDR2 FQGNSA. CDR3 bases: TGTGCCAGCAGCCAACGGATGGGCTACAATGAGCAGTTCTTC. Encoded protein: CASSQRMGYNEQFF.

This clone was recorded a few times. CDR3 DNA: TGTGCCAGCAGCATTACTAGCGGGGGGGCCTTCTATGAGCAGTTCTTC. The encoded protein is CASSITSGGAFYEQFF. The V and J genes are TRBV7-2 and TRBJ2-1; TRBD2 agrees at 13 bases. The germline CDR1 and CDR2 sequences are SGHTA and FQGNSA. This CDR3 comprises 16 residues. J lost 8 bases, V lost 5 bases, and 9 bases had no gene match.

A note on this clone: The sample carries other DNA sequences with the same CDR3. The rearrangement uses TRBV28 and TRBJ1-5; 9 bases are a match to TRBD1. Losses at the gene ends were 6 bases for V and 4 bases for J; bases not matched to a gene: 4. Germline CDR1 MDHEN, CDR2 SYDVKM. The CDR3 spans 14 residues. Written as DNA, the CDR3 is TGTGCCAGCAGCCCCGGGACAGGGAATCAGCCCCAGCATTTT. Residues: CASSPGTGNQPQHF.

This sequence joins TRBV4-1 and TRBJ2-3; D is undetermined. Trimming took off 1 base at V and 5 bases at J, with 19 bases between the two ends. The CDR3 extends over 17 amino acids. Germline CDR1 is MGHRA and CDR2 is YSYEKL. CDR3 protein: CASSQVVSSAWRDTQYF. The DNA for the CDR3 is TGCGCCAGCAGCCAAGTAGTATCGAGCGCCTGGCGAGATACGCAGTATTTT.

CDR3 in amino acids: CASSLSSGEGYTF. The CDR3 bases are TGTGCCAGCAGCTTAAGCTCAGGGGAAGGCTACACCTTC. This chain links TRBV7-3 with TRBJ1-2; TRBD1 is a possible D gene (6 bases). Germline V gene lookup returns CDR1 SGHTA and CDR2 FQGTGA. V lost 1 base to trimming and J lost 8 bases, with 11 bases between them. This CDR3 is 13 amino acids long.

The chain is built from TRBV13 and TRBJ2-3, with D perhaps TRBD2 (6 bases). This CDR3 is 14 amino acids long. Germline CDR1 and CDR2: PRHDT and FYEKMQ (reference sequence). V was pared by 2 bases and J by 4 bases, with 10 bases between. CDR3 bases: TGTGCCAGCAGCTTAAAGGAGGGTTCAGATACGCAGTATTTT. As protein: CASSLKEGSDTQYF.

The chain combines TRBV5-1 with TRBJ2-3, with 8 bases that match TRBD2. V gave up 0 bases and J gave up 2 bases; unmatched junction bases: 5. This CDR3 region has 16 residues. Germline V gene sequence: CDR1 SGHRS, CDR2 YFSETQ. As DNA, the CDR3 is TGCGCCAGCAGCTTGGCGGGTAGCGGGGCCACAGATACGCAGTATTTT. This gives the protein CASSLAGSGATDTQYF.

Written as DNA, the CDR3 is TGTGCCAGCAGTTTAAAGGATGGCTACACCTTC. Its protein is CASSLKDGYTF. V usage is TRBV28 and J usage is TRBJ1-2; no clear D gene. The V gene lost 2 bases and the J gene lost 6 bases, with 4 bases spanning the gap. The CDR3 is made up of 11 amino acids. In germline, CDR1 is MDHEN, CDR2 SYDVKM.

CDR3 DNA: TGTGCCAGCAGCTTGTTTTCGACTTTAGGGGGTCAGCCCCAGCATTTT. Translation gives CASSLFSTLGGQPQHF. V and J are TRBV7-2 and TRBJ1-5, with a tentative D call TRBD1 (6 bases). CDR1 is SGHTA, CDR2 FQGNSA, per germline. The CDR3 has 16 amino acids. Trimming left V 3 bases short and J 6 bases short, with 18 bases between.

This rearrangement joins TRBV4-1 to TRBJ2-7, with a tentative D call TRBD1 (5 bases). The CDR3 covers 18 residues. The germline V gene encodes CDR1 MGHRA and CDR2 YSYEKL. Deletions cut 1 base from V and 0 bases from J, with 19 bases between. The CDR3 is CASSQVIRTLKISYEQYF. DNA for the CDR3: TGCGCCAGCAGCCAAGTCATCAGGACATTAAAGATCTCCTACGAGCAGTACTTC.

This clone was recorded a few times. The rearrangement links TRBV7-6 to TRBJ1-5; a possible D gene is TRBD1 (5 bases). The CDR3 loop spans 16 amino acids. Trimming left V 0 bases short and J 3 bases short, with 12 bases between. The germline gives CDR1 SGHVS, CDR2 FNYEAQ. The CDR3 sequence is CASSLAQGPINQPQHF. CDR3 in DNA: TGTGCCAGCAGCTTAGCGCAGGGACCCATCAATCAGCCCCAGCATTTT. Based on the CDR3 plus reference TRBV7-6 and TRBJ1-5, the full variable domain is GAGVSQSPRYKVTKRGQDVALRCDPISGHVSLYWYRQALGQGPEFLTYFNYEAQQDKSGLPNDRFSAERPEGSISTLTIQRTEQRDSAMYRCASSLAQGPINQPQHFGDGTRLSIL.

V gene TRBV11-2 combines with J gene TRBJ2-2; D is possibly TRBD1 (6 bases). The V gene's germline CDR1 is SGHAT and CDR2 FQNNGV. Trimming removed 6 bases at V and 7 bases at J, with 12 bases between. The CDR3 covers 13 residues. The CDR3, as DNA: TGTGCCAGCAGAGCAGGGGTTGGCGGGGAGCTGTTTTTT. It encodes CASRAGVGGELFF.

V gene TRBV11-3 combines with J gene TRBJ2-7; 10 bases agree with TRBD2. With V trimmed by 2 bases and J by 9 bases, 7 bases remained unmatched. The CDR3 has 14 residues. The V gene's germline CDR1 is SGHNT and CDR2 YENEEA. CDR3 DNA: TGTGCCAGCAGCTTAAAAGGGACTAGCGTGGTGCAGTACTTC. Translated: CASSLKGTSVVQYF. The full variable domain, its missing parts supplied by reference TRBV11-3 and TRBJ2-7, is EAGVVQSPRYKIIEKKQPVAFWCNPISGHNTLYWYLQNLGQGPELLIRYENEEAVDDSQLPKDRFSAERLKGVDSTLKIQPAELGDSAVYLCASSLKGTSVVQYFGPGTRLTVT.